Listed here are 12 T cell receptor beta chains from one sample, sequenced in a study of cytomegalovirus exposure and HLA in healthy donors. A multiplex PCR was run with 60 Vbeta primers and 13 Jbeta primers. Some clones are missing from TCRdb's copy, which holds only in-frame ones; the method was immunoSEQ multiplex PCR. The sample holds under 90,000 clones. The sequenced sample was PBMCs. All receptors derive from a female donor in good health and CMV-seropositive.

This chain connects TRBV30 to TRBJ2-2, with 7 bases aligning to TRBD2. Trimming at V came to 5 bases and at J to 4 bases, leaving 10 bases not matched to a gene. The CDR3 consists of 15 residues. Germline V gives CDR1 GTSNPN, CDR2 SVGIG (reference sequence). The CDR3, as DNA: TGTGCCTGGGCCTTTGGGGGGGTTCGCACCGGGGAGCTGTTTTTT. Translated, it gives CAWAFGGVRTGELFF.

This chain links TRBV5-1 with TRBJ2-3, with D perhaps matching TRBD1 (6 bases). This CDR3 spans 15 amino acids. Germline V CDR1 and CDR2: SGHRS, YFSETQ. Trimming took 0 bases from V and 9 from J, leaving 17 bases between them. CDR3 DNA sequence: TGCGCCAGCAGCTTGGATTGGGGGCCGCGGACCACGCAGTATTTT. The encoded protein is CASSLDWGPRTTQYF.

The chain combines TRBV7-9 with TRBJ1-4; a possible D gene is TRBD1 (5 bases). The CDR3 totals 14 residues. CDR1 and CDR2 from the germline V gene are SEHNR and FQNEAQ (reference sequence). The germline V and J ends were trimmed by 0 bases and 7 bases, with 9 bases remaining between them. The DNA for the CDR3 is TGTGCCAGCAGCTTAGCCCAGGGCGGTGAAAAACTGTTTTTT. Translated, it gives CASSLAQGGEKLFF.

The chain links TRBV5-1 to TRBJ2-5, with D possibly being TRBD1 (7 bases). The germline gives CDR1 SGHRS, CDR2 YFSETQ. V lost 0 bases and J lost 3, with 9 bases in between. The CDR3 is 14 amino acids. CDR3 region: CASSLGRGEETQYF. CDR3 nucleotides: TGCGCCAGCAGCTTGGGCAGGGGGGAAGAGACCCAGTACTTC.

The J gene is TRBJ2-1, the V gene TRBV13; TRBD2 aligns across 11 bases. The germline V gene encodes CDR1 PRHDT and CDR2 FYEKMQ (reference sequence). CDR3 length equals 16 residues. Trimming at V came to 5 bases and at J to 5 bases, leaving 8 bases not matched to a gene. The CDR3 sequence is CASSRGRGLADNEQFF. DNA of the CDR3: TGTGCCAGCAGCCGGGGACGGGGACTAGCGGACAATGAGCAGTTCTTC.

The chain carries TRBV5-4 and TRBJ2-7; TRBD1 matches at 8 bases. The CDR3 is 14 amino acids. V lost 6 bases and J lost 3; bases outside the gene matches: 8. The germline CDR1 and CDR2 sequences are SGHNT and YYREEE (reference sequence). The CDR3 here is CASTKDRELYEQYF. CDR3 coding DNA: TGTGCCAGCACCAAGGACAGGGAGCTCTACGAGCAGTACTTC. Full variable domain (outside the CDR3, taken from reference TRBV5-4 and TRBJ2-7): ETGVTQSPTHLIKTRGQQVTLRCSSQSGHNTVSWYQQALGQGPQFIFQYYREEENGRGNFPPRFSGLQFPNYSSELNVNALELDDSALYLCASTKDRELYEQYFGPGTRLTVT.

The chain has TRBV19 and TRBJ1-5, with D perhaps matching TRBD1 (5 bases). V dropped 6 bases and J dropped 6 bases, with 15 bases sitting between them. Germline V gene data show CDR1 as LNHDA and CDR2 as SQIVND (reference sequence). The CDR3 has 14 residues. The CDR3 nucleotides read TGTGCCAGTAGCCCCCCGGGGGTCCCTCAGCCCCAGCATTTT. It specifies CASSPPGVPQPQHF. The variable domain in full, completed from reference TRBV19 and TRBJ1-5, reads DGGITQSPKYLFRKEGQNVTLSCEQNLNHDAMYWYRQDPGQGLRLIYYSQIVNDFQKGDIAEGYSVSREKKESFPLTVTSAQKNPTAFYLCASSPPGVPQPQHFGDGTRLSIL.

The chain has TRBV7-9 and TRBJ1-1; TRBD1 agrees at 9 bases. The CDR3 is made up of 16 amino acids. Germline V CDR1 and CDR2: SEHNR, FQNEAQ (reference sequence). Losses at the gene ends were 9 bases for V and 1 base for J; bases not matched to a gene: 12. The CDR3: CASRGWDRVTNTEAFF. The CDR3 nucleotides read TGTGCCAGTAGGGGCTGGGACAGGGTGACGAACACTGAAGCTTTCTTT.

The rearrangement uses TRBV7-2 and TRBJ2-7, with 10 bases aligning to TRBD1. Germline V gives CDR1 SGHTA, CDR2 FQGNSA. This CDR3 is built from 15 residues. V was clipped by 4 bases and J by 4 bases; unmatched bases: 7. CDR3 protein: CASSSPGQGPYEQYF. The CDR3 DNA sequence: TGTGCCAGCAGCTCTCCGGGACAGGGGCCTTACGAGCAGTACTTC.

The J gene is TRBJ1-2, the V gene TRBV2; unclear D gene. Germline CDR1 and CDR2: SNHLY and FYNNEI. V was clipped by 11 bases and J by 0 bases, with 13 bases between them. This CDR3 contains 13 residues. Here the CDR3 reads CAGKTGANYGYTF. Here the CDR3 DNA reads TGTGCCGGCAAGACGGGAGCTAACTATGGCTACACCTTC. Combining the CDR3 with reference TRBV2 and TRBJ1-2 gives the whole variable domain EPEVTQTPSHQVTQMGQEVILRCVPISNHLYFYWYRQILGQKVEFLVSFYNNEISEKSEIFDDQFSVERPDGSNFTLKIRSTKLEDSAMYFCAGKTGANYGYTFGSGTRLTVV.

The chain has TRBV4-3 and TRBJ1-2; TRBD1 might be the D (5 bases). V was pared by 0 bases and J by 4 bases, with 12 bases between. The CDR3 is 15 amino acids. Germline-derived CDR1 and CDR2 are LGHNA and YSLEER. This CDR3 is CASSQETDSFYGYTF. The DNA of the CDR3 is TGCGCCAGCAGCCAAGAGACCGACAGCTTCTATGGCTACACCTTC.

The chain joins TRBV19 to TRBJ2-1; 7 bases are shared with TRBD2. Germline loops: CDR1 LNHDA, CDR2 SQIVND (reference sequence). The CDR3 is made up of 15 amino acids. The J segment lost 0 bases and the V segment lost 4 bases, leaving 3 bases of the junction unmatched. The CDR3 nucleotides read TGTGCCAGTAGTACCAGCGGGACCTCCTACAATGAGCAGTTCTTC. Its protein product is CASSTSGTSYNEQFF.